This is a list of T cell receptor beta chains from one sample in a study of early T cells in non-severe SARS-CoV-2 infection. TCRdb called the 5' RACE reads again in MiXCR, with one record for every CDR3 protein. This table holds tens of thousands of distinct CDR3 sequences, roughly 5% found once. Sequenced material: whole blood, taken at baseline. These receptor sequences come from an adult who was a healthcare worker with PCR-confirmed SARS-CoV-2 infection or an uninfected control (not recorded which). CDR3s include the opening cysteine and the closing phenylalanine or tryptophan. The order of the fields is V gene, J gene, clone size, D gene, CDR3 DNA, CDR3 protein. The D gene is left open where the match is weak. Clone size, where shown, is once, few, many, or a class for clones that have expanded.

V: TRBV7-8; J: TRBJ1-2; size: many; D: TRBD1; DNA: TGTGCCAGCAGCCCCGGACAGGGGGCAACTTTGGGCTACACCTTC; CDR3: CASSPGQGATLGYTF
V: TRBV20-1; J: TRBJ1-2; size: many; D: TRBD1; DNA: TGCAGTGCTATTGACGGGACAGGCTTGACTAGGGGCTATGGCTACACCTTC; CDR3: CSAIDGTGLTRGYGYTF
V: TRBV13; J: TRBJ2-2; size: .; D: .; DNA: TGTGCCAGCTCCCGGGGGCGGAGCACCAGGGAGCTGTTTTTT; CDR3: CASSRGRSTRELFF
V: TRBV29-1; J: TRBJ2-1; size: many; D: .; DNA: TGCAGCGTTGAAGGCGCCGACTCTGCGCACAATGAGCAGTTCTTC; CDR3: CSVEGADSAHNEQFF
V: TRBV7-8; J: TRBJ2-1; size: many; D: .; DNA: TGTGCCAGCAGCCCTCAGGGGAGCTCCTACAATGAGCAGTTCTTC; CDR3: CASSPQGSSYNEQFF
V: TRBV27; J: TRBJ2-7; size: many; D: .; DNA: TGTGCCGGACGTTACAGGTTAGCGCAAAACTACGAGCAGTACTTC; CDR3: CAGRYRLAQNYEQYF
V: TRBV11-2; J: TRBJ2-5; size: many; D: .; DNA: TGTGCCAGCAGCTTAACGGAGACCCAGTACTTC; CDR3: CASSLTETQYF
V: TRBV21-1; J: TRBJ2-1; size: many; D: .; DNA: TGTGCCAGCAGCGAGGGACAGGGGGTATCCTACAATGAGCAGTTCTTC; CDR3: CASSEGQGVSYNEQFF
V: TRBV6-1; J: TRBJ2-1; size: many; D: TRBD2; DNA: TGTGCCAGCTATAAACTAGCGGGAGGCTTGCCGGATGAGCAGTTCTTC; CDR3: CASYKLAGGLPDEQFF
V: TRBV24-1; J: TRBJ2-3; size: few; D: .; DNA: TGTGCCACCAGTGATTCGAGGACTCTCCCAGATACGCAGTATTTT; CDR3: CATSDSRTLPDTQYF
V: TRBV28; J: TRBJ2-7; size: few; D: TRBD2; DNA: TGTGCCAGCCGTCCGGGACTAGGGGGACGCGAGCAGTACTTC; CDR3: CASRPGLGGREQYF
V: TRBV29-1; J: TRBJ2-5; size: many; D: .; DNA: TGCAGCGTGCTGGGCGGGGATTTTGAGACCCAGTACTTC; CDR3: CSVLGGDFETQYF
V: TRBV10-2; J: TRBJ1-1; size: few; D: .; DNA: TGCGCCAGCAGTGAGTGGGGGGAGAACACTGAAGCTTTCTTT; CDR3: CASSEWGENTEAFF
V: TRBV24-1; J: TRBJ1-6; size: many; D: TRBD1; DNA: TGTGCCACCAGTGATAAATCTACAGGGGGCGATTCGAATTCACCCCTCCACTTT; CDR3: CATSDKSTGGDSNSPLHF
V: TRBV11-2; J: TRBJ1-5; size: many; D: .; DNA: TGTGCCAGCAGCTTAGATGGGAATCAGCCCCAGCATTTT; CDR3: CASSLDGNQPQHF
V: TRBV10-3; J: TRBJ1-1; size: .; D: .; DNA: TGTGCCTCCGGGGGGGCGGTGAACACTGAAGCTTTCTTT; CDR3: CASGGAVNTEAFF
V: TRBV9; J: TRBJ2-1; size: many; D: TRBD2; DNA: TGTGCCAGCAGCCCCCGAATCGCCCTAGCGGGCTCCTACAATGAGCAGTTCTTC; CDR3: CASSPRIALAGSYNEQFF
V: TRBV28; J: TRBJ2-6; size: many; D: TRBD1; DNA: TGTGCCAGCGCTGGGGGACAGACCTCTGGGGCCAACGTCCTGACTTTC; CDR3: CASAGGQTSGANVLTF
V: TRBV11-2; J: TRBJ2-2; size: many; D: TRBD1; DNA: TGTGCCAGCAGCCGCGGGACAGGGGATAAAACCGGGGAGCTGTTTTTT; CDR3: CASSRGTGDKTGELFF
V: TRBV27; J: TRBJ2-6; size: many; D: .; DNA: TGTGCCAGCAGGCCACAGGGAGCCGGGGCCAACGTCCTGACTTTC; CDR3: CASRPQGAGANVLTF
V: TRBV12-3/TRBV12-4; J: TRBJ1-1; size: medium-sized; D: .; DNA: TGTGCCACCGACCTTAGGGTTGGCGTGAACACTGAAGCTTTCTTT; CDR3: CATDLRVGVNTEAFF
V: TRBV11-2; J: TRBJ2-7; size: many; D: .; DNA: TGTGCCAGCAGCATTCTGACGGATTACGAGCAGTACTTC; CDR3: CASSILTDYEQYF